The TCR beta chain described here comes from a study of T cell responses to AZD1222 COVID-19 vaccine (TCRdb year 2021). Regarding the research as a whole: AZD1222 recipients with second doses at about 4 weeks or about 12 weeks were pooled, because spike-specific TCR depth and breadth did not differ between schedules. TCR sequencing covered approximately 230 trial participants: 200 to 220 given two doses of AZD1222 and 26 given two doses of MenACWY control vaccine. Trial participants were enrolled into age subgroups of 18-55, 56-69 and 70-plus years, which contained about 160, 30 and 59 TCR-sequenced participants, respectively.

Results the study describes overall, beyond this receptor: Because no day 14 peak-response samples were available, the repertoires could be characterized only after the peak T cell response. Conclusions about previously exposed vaccinees are limited, since just a handful of AZD1222 recipients were seropositive for SARS-CoV-2 at baseline. Reportedly, almost half of the unique spike-specific TCRs recognized epitopes lying outside the regions that are mutated in the B.1.351 and B.1.1.7 variants. Participants were mostly white British and included more females than males, and it was suggested by the authors that clonal diversity may have been underestimated. In the small 56-69-year group, the increase in depth fell short of significance, most likely because of low power. A significant rise in spike-specific TCR breadth and depth was observed after two AZD1222 doses relative to day 0 and relative to MenACWY recipients. The vaccine-associated CD4 TCRs covered the entire spike protein, and the dominant responses fell in regions 160-218 and 743-854.

The intended sense of this specimen's time point label: baseline before first vaccination. Vaccinee samples were obtained from the UK trials COV001 and COV002, which included a single-blind randomized controlled phase 2/3 trial of AZD1222 (ChAdOx1 nCoV-19) in healthy adults. Trial participant PBMC samples were collected at day 0 and day 28 after the second dose for TCRbeta chain sequencing. The CDR3 regions of human TCRbeta chains were subjected to immunosequencing. The study's own analysis went as follows. TCRs in the repertoires were compared against a reference library of SARS-CoV-2-specific TCRs that had been generated with the MIRA antigen-specificity platform. Breadth was defined as the fraction of unique TCRs that were SARS-CoV-2-associated, and depth was defined as the fraction of total T cells that were SARS-CoV-2-associated. Using the MIRA data, each spike-specific TCR was mapped to the spike region that the TCR reacts to and placed in a CD4 or CD8 class. Log10-transformed breadth and depth values were compared by one-way ANOVA with Sidak's multiple comparisons tests. Not all clones reach the TCRdb copy of this immuneACCESS table, which keeps in-frame sequences only. Checked studies attribute under half of the gap to unresolved V genes and leave the rest unexplained. The DNA gave D and trimming, while V, J and clone size come from that table. The sample contains some 170,000 clones, around 90% of them found a single time. The ten largest clones capture 2.5% to 3% of the sample.

The V and J ends are trimmed by 4 bases and 0 bases, leaving 13 bases between them. CDR1 and CDR2, looked up from the germline V gene, are SGHTA and FQGNSA. Reading from cysteine to phenylalanine, the CDR3 counts 17 amino acids. Only CDR3 DNA remains: 51 bases, in frame from the first base. Comment on this clone: Its antigen remains undetermined. No base qualities exist here, and no much larger clone lies one base off it.

The sequencing here drew on peripheral blood, taken on day 0 of AZD1222 vaccination. The chain uses TRBV7-2 and TRBJ1-6, with TRBD1 tentatively as D gene (5 bases match). This TCR was recovered from an adult in good health. The CDR3 amino acid sequence is: CASSSREGSSYNSPLHF. The nucleotide sequence is given as TGTGCCAGCAGCTCTAGAGAGGGGAGCTCCTATAATTCACCCCTCCACTTT.